The 24 T cell receptor beta chains below all came from one sample that was sequenced in a study of T cells after yellow fever vaccination. TCRdb redid the calling of the 5' RACE reads with MiXCR, one entry per CDR3 protein. Counted here are about 94,000 distinct CDR3 sequences, over 8% occurring once; the ten biggest clones make up around 17%. The material was CD8+ T cells not binding an NS4B(214-222) dextramer, sorted from PBMCs, obtained around 16 days after the first yellow fever vaccination. These receptors came from a man aged 18 to 29 who received the YFV17D yellow fever vaccine.

This clonotype was seen only a few times. The gene calls are TRBV5-1 and TRBJ2-2; D unresolved. The V and J ends lost 0 bases and 5 bases respectively, with 8 bases between them. CDR1 SGHRS and CDR2 YFSETQ come from the germline V gene. The length of the CDR3 is 14 residues. The CDR3 DNA follows: TGCGCCAGCAGCTTGGCCGACCGAACCGGGGAGCTGTTTTTT. Translation: CASSLADRTGELFF.

This clonotype was found a few times. The gene calls are TRBV6-2 or TRBV6-3 and TRBJ2-3, with TRBD2 identical over 10 bases. This CDR3 is built from 17 residues. The germline CDR1 and CDR2 sequences are MNHEY and SVGEGT. With V trimmed by 6 bases and J by 6 bases, 15 bases remained unmatched. The CDR3 sequence: CASRSYSSGGPSDTQYF. The DNA of the CDR3 is TGTGCCAGCAGATCCTACTCTAGCGGGGGCCCCTCGGATACGCAGTATTTT.

This rearrangement joins TRBV19 to TRBJ1-1, with 7 bases that match TRBD1. Germline CDR1 is LNHDA and CDR2 is SQIVND (reference sequence). V lost 4 bases to trimming and J lost 0 bases; unmatched junction nucleotides: 2. This CDR3 contains 14 residues. Here the CDR3 reads CASSTDRVNTEAFF. Here the CDR3 DNA reads TGTGCCAGTAGTACCGACAGGGTGAACACTGAAGCTTTCTTT.

This clonotype was recorded many times. V gene TRBV4-2 combines with J gene TRBJ2-3; 10 nucleotides agree with TRBD2. The CDR3 is 17 amino acids. Unmatched junction bases numbered 10, after V lost 0 bases and J lost 7 bases. Germline assignment: CDR1 LGHNA and CDR2 YNFKEQ. CDR3 residues: CASSQEAASGLANTQYF. The CDR3 DNA reads TGTGCCAGCAGCCAAGAGGCGGCCTCGGGACTAGCGAATACGCAGTATTTT.

The gene calls are TRBV6-5 and TRBJ2-1; weak D call: TRBD1 (5 bases). This CDR3 has 15 residues. Germline CDR1 reads MNHEY; CDR2 reads SVGAGI. The ends were cut back, 0 bases at V and 8 bases at J, with 14 bases in the middle. CDR3 sequence reads: CASSYSKARAYEQFF. CDR3 nucleotide sequence: TGTGCCAGCAGTTACTCCAAGGCCAGGGCTTATGAGCAGTTCTTC.

This clonotype was seen more than once but under ten times. This chain uses TRBV20-1 with TRBJ2-1; a weak D match, TRBD1 (6 bases). Between the trimmed V and J ends, which lost 5 bases and 10 bases, there was a span of 15 bases. The length of the CDR3 is 12 residues. The germline V gene encodes CDR1 DFQATT and CDR2 SNEGSKA (reference sequence). The CDR3 sequence is CSAANRVEEQFF. The CDR3 DNA follows: TGCAGTGCTGCTAACAGGGTAGAAGAGCAGTTCTTC.

The chain recombines TRBV7-7 with TRBJ2-3; D gene ambiguous. The germline V gene has CDR1 SSHAT and CDR2 FNYEAQ (reference sequence). Trimming left V 5 bases short and J 4 bases short, with 16 bases between. The CDR3 is 15 residues long. The CDR3 DNA is TGTGCCAGCAGCAGCTTAGGGATAGCCGCAGATACGCAGTATTTT. It yields the protein CASSSLGIAADTQYF.

This clonotype was seen more than once but under ten times. The rearrangement uses TRBV29-1 and TRBJ1-2; D unclear. The ends were cut back, 5 bases at V and 8 bases at J, with 9 bases in the middle. This CDR3 spans 10 amino acids. Germline V lookup: CDR1 SQVTM, CDR2 ANQGSEA. The CDR3 sequence is CSVFKGGYTF. The CDR3 nucleotides are TGCAGCGTTTTTAAGGGCGGCTACACCTTC.

This chain joins TRBV5-4 and TRBJ2-7; TRBD2 is a possible D gene (6 bases). V shed 0 bases and J shed 6 bases, with 7 bases lying between them. The CDR3 totals 12 residues. Germline CDR1 is SGHNT and CDR2 is YYREEE (reference sequence). In nucleotides, the CDR3 is TGTGCCAGCAGCTTGGGGCGGGGCGAGCAGTACTTC. Residues: CASSLGRGEQYF.

This clonotype has a handful of counts. The chain's CDR3 is CASSYVGREQYV. The CDR3 DNA follows: TGTGCCAGCAGTTACGTAGGGCGCGAGCAGTACGTC. The genes are TRBV6-6 and TRBJ2-7; D is unclear. The CDR3 consists of 12 residues. V lost 2 bases and J lost 6, with 8 bases in between. Germline V gives CDR1 MNHNY, CDR2 SVGAGI (reference sequence).

This clonotype was counted ten times or more. This sequence joins TRBV12-3 or TRBV12-4 and TRBJ1-1; D gene uncertain. Trimming removed 1 base from V and 6 bases from J, with 9 bases in between. This CDR3 contains 13 residues. The CDR3 sequence is CASSLGSSAEAFF. The CDR3 coding sequence is TGTGCCAGCAGTTTAGGTTCGAGCGCTGAAGCTTTCTTT.

V is TRBV19 and J is TRBJ2-2; D is possibly TRBD2 (6 bases). Trimming shortened V by 1 base and J by 6 bases, and 9 bases separated the two germline ends. The CDR3 totals 14 residues. Germline V gene lookup returns CDR1 LNHDA and CDR2 SQIVND (reference sequence). In nucleotides, the CDR3 is TGTGCCAGTAGTATAGGGCCGGGGGCCGGGGAGCTGTTTTTT. It is translated as CASSIGPGAGELFF.

The CDR3 loop reads CAISRLVTMSTDTQYF. CDR3 nucleotides: TGTGCCATCAGTAGGCTGGTAACGATGAGCACAGATACGCAGTATTTT. The rearrangement links TRBV10-3 to TRBJ2-3; D remains unclear. The CDR3 runs to 16 residues. Trimming pared 5 bases from V and 0 bases from J, leaving 15 bases between. Looked up from germline, CDR1 is ENHRY and CDR2 is SYGVKD.

The V call is TRBV12-3 or TRBV12-4, the J call TRBJ2-7; D remains unclear. Trimming took off 6 bases at V and 3 bases at J, with 9 bases between the two ends. The CDR3 consists of 12 residues. The DNA of the CDR3 is TGTGCCAGCAGCCTGGTGTTCTACGAGCAGTACTTC. Amino acid sequence: CASSLVFYEQYF.

The chain uses TRBV7-6 and TRBJ2-3; 7 positions agree with TRBD2. The CDR3 contains 15 residues. V shed 5 bases, J shed 2 bases, and the junction held 7 bases outside the gene matches. In germline, CDR1 is SGHVS, CDR2 FNYEAQ. The CDR3 here is CASSARTRSTDTQYF. Written as DNA, the CDR3 is TGTGCCAGCAGCGCCCGGACTAGATCCACAGATACGCAGTATTTT.

This clonotype has ten or more counts. The rearrangement uses TRBV4-3 and TRBJ1-2; D gene unclear. Germline V gene sequence: CDR1 LGHNA, CDR2 YSLEER. The CDR3 covers 15 residues. V lost 0 bases and J lost 4, with 12 bases in between. Written as DNA, the CDR3 is TGCGCCAGCAGCCAAGATGGAAGAGCCAGCTATGGCTACACCTTC. This gives the protein CASSQDGRASYGYTF.

This clonotype was counted a few times. The V gene is TRBV12-3 or TRBV12-4, the J gene TRBJ1-1; D perhaps matches TRBD1 (6 bases). The CDR3 covers 15 residues. Trimming took 6 bases from V and 0 from J, leaving 14 bases between them. In DNA, the CDR3 is TGTGCCAGCAGCCCCGCCGACAGGATGAACACTGAAGCTTTCTTT. Translation gives CASSPADRMNTEAFF.

This clonotype was found a few times. The rearrangement uses TRBV7-9 and TRBJ1-2; D is possibly TRBD1 (5 bases). The V and J ends lost 0 bases and 14 bases respectively, with 16 bases between them. The CDR3 covers 13 residues. The germline V gene has CDR1 SEHNR and CDR2 FQNEAQ (reference sequence). The DNA of the CDR3 is TGTGCCAGCAGCTTAGCGGGGGGGTATGAATGGACCTTC. Translated: CASSLAGGYEWTF.

This clonotype was detected only a few times. The rearrangement joins TRBV7-9 to TRBJ2-5, with TRBD2 matching over 9 bases. V dropped 3 bases and J dropped 3; count of bases not matched to a gene: 5. The CDR3 has 15 amino acids. Germline V lookup: CDR1 SEHNR, CDR2 FQNEAQ (reference sequence). CDR3 residues: CASSFPSGVEETQYF. CDR3 nucleotides: TGTGCCAGCAGCTTTCCTAGCGGGGTCGAAGAGACCCAGTACTTC.

This clonotype has only a few counts. V gene TRBV7-6 combines with J gene TRBJ1-3, with D unresolved. Trimming removed 0 bases from V and 0 bases from J, with 0 bases in between. The V gene's germline CDR1 is SGHVS and CDR2 FNYEAQ. CDR3 length: 13 residues. CDR3 sequence reads: CASSLASGNTIYF. The CDR3 coding sequence is TGTGCCAGCAGCTTAGCCTCTGGAAACACCATATATTTT.

This clonotype has only a few counts. The chain is built from TRBV27 and TRBJ2-1; no firm D call. The CDR3 loop spans 15 amino acids. Trimming took off 6 bases at V and 0 bases at J, with 12 bases between the two ends. CDR1 is MNHEY, CDR2 SMNVEV, per germline (reference sequence). In nucleotides, the CDR3 is TGTGCCAGCAGCTCCATTGTAAGCTCCTACAATGAGCAGTTCTTC. This translates into CASSSIVSSYNEQFF.

This clonotype occurred a few times. The chain employs TRBV4-3 and TRBJ2-3; TRBD2 aligns across 11 bases. In germline, CDR1 is LGHNA, CDR2 YSLEER. V lost 0 bases to trimming and J lost 1 base; unmatched junction nucleotides: 0. This CDR3 spans 16 amino acids. CDR3 DNA: TGCGCCAGCAGCCAAGATAGCGGGGGGGGCACAGATACGCAGTATTTT. It translates to CASSQDSGGGTDTQYF.

The rearrangement links TRBV7-6 to TRBJ2-7; TRBD1 aligns across 7 bases. Unmatched junction bases numbered 4, after V lost 5 bases and J lost 3 bases. The CDR3 runs to 13 residues. Germline-derived CDR1 and CDR2 are SGHVS and FNYEAQ. The CDR3 is CASSPDRVYEQYF. Written as DNA, the CDR3 is TGTGCCAGCAGCCCAGACAGGGTCTACGAGCAGTACTTC. The entire variable domain, with the rest obtained from reference TRBV7-6 and TRBJ2-7, is as follows: GAGVSQSPRYKVTKRGQDVALRCDPISGHVSLYWYRQALGQGPEFLTYFNYEAQQDKSGLPNDRFSAERPEGSISTLTIQRTEQRDSAMYRCASSPDRVYEQYFGPGTRLTVT.

In DNA, the CDR3 is TGTGCCAGCAGCTTAGCAACAGGGGGAAACACCATATATTTT. It encodes CASSLATGGNTIYF. V is TRBV7-6 and J is TRBJ1-3; tentatively, D is TRBD1 (6 bases). The ends were cut back, 0 bases at V and 4 bases at J, with 7 bases in the middle. CDR1 and CDR2 (germline): SGHVS, FNYEAQ. There are 14 residues in the CDR3. Looking up the rest from reference TRBV7-6 and TRBJ1-3 gives the full variable domain: GAGVSQSPRYKVTKRGQDVALRCDPISGHVSLYWYRQALGQGPEFLTYFNYEAQQDKSGLPNDRFSAERPEGSISTLTIQRTEQRDSAMYRCASSLATGGNTIYFGEGSWLTVV.